This T cell receptor beta chain was sequenced for a study of blood T cell repertoires in COVID-19. Study-wide context: Acute-phase and convalescent COVID-19 samples originated in the United States, Italy and Spain.

CDR1 and CDR2 from the germline V gene are MNHEY and SVGEGT. J was trimmed by 7 bases and V by 5 bases; bases with no gene match: 18. This CDR3 contains 17 residues. Libraries were prepared by immunoSEQ multiplex PCR; TCRdb keeps only in-frame clonotypes and omits some of them. This sample has 350,000 to 400,000 clones; more than 85% occur once, and the top ten carry roughly 0.86%. J is TRBJ1-1 and V is TRBV6-2 or TRBV6-3; TRBD1 matches at 8 bases. The source is a woman aged 40 to 50 who had been exposed to COVID-19. The specimen was PBMCs or T cells enriched from blood (not recorded which). CDR3 loop: CASSASVGQGTPLEAFF. The CDR3, as DNA: TGTGCCAGCAGTGCCTCGGTCGGACAGGGTACCCCACTTGAAGCTTTCTTT.